These 28 T cell receptor beta chains were all obtained from the same sample, sequenced in a study of shared clonotypes between healthy human individuals. Profiled with immunoSEQ multiplex PCR; TCRdb holds only in-frame clones, not every one. The sample has about 730,000 clones, about two thirds seen once. Input material: memory CD4+ T cells sorted from blood. Documented subset: CD45RA-negative fraction. The receptors were gathered from a woman aged 25 to 39 in good health.

The J gene is TRBJ2-1, the V gene TRBV12-5; 11 bases line up with TRBD2. J was trimmed by 6 bases and V by 5 bases; bases with no gene match: 12. Per the germline V gene, CDR1 is LGHNT and CDR2 is FRNRAP. This CDR3 is 17 amino acids long. This chain's CDR3 is CASGPGLAGDTFNEQFF. The CDR3 DNA is TGTGCTAGTGGTCCAGGACTAGCGGGCGACACGTTCAATGAGCAGTTCTTC.

The table lists this clone with many counts. The chain is built from TRBV4-1 and TRBJ1-5; D unclear. Trimming pared 4 bases from V and 5 bases from J, leaving 9 bases between. This CDR3 has 13 residues. Germline V gene data show CDR1 as MGHRA and CDR2 as YSYEKL. CDR3 sequence: CASSPRADQPQHF. The CDR3 DNA follows: TGCGCCAGCAGCCCGCGCGCGGATCAGCCCCAGCATTTT.

This rearrangement joins TRBV30 to TRBJ2-7; D not resolved. V was cut by 1 base and J by 4 bases, with 11 bases left in between. Germline CDR1 is GTSNPN and CDR2 is SVGIG (reference sequence). The CDR3 is made up of 13 amino acids. The CDR3 sequence is CAWSDKVSYEQYF. CDR3 coding DNA: TGTGCCTGGAGTGATAAGGTGTCTTACGAGCAGTACTTC. The whole variable domain, filled in from reference TRBV30 and TRBJ2-7, reads SQTIHQWPATLVQPVGSPLSLECTVEGTSNPNLYWYRQAAGRGLQLLFYSVGIGQISSEVPQNLSASRPQDRQFILSSKKLLLSDSGFYLCAWSDKVSYEQYFGPGTRLTVT.

The chain is built from TRBV5-1 and TRBJ1-4; the D is unclear. This CDR3 has 13 amino acids. Germline loops: CDR1 SGHRS, CDR2 YFSETQ. Trimming took 3 bases from V and 0 from J, leaving 3 bases between them. The CDR3 loop is CASSSTTNEKLFF. The CDR3 bases are TGCGCCAGCAGCTCCACAACTAATGAAAAACTGTTTTTT.

As to this clone: It may be a read error: a sequence one base away is much more abundant. The chain carries TRBV7-8 and TRBJ1-4; perhaps TRBD1 as D (6 bases). The CDR3 has 18 residues. Germline CDR1 and CDR2: SGHVS and FQNEAQ. Trimming took off 3 bases at V and 4 bases at J, with 21 bases between the two ends. Written as DNA, the CDR3 is TGTGCCAGCAGCTTCAGGGGCAGGGGAATGGAGGATAATGAAAAACTGTTTTTT. It is translated as CASSFRGRGMEDNEKLFF.

The rearrangement uses TRBV6-6 and TRBJ1-3; D perhaps matches TRBD1 (6 bases). Germline lookup yields CDR1 MNHNY and CDR2 SVGAGI (reference sequence). This CDR3 contains 13 residues. The V end was cut by 7 bases, the J end by 1 base, with 8 bases between. CDR3 residues: CASKGESGNTIYF. The CDR3 nucleotides read TGTGCCAGCAAGGGGGAATCTGGAAACACCATATATTTT.

This chain uses TRBV4-2 with TRBJ1-2; D unresolved. Germline assignment: CDR1 LGHNA and CDR2 YNFKEQ. V was cut by 0 bases and J by 3 bases, with 14 bases left in between. CDR3 length equals 16 residues. The CDR3 is CASSQDPVGDYYGYTF. The CDR3, as DNA: TGTGCCAGCAGCCAAGATCCGGTAGGAGATTACTATGGCTACACCTTC.

This sequence joins TRBV5-1 and TRBJ1-1; possibly TRBD1 for D (6 bases). V gave up 0 bases and J gave up 7 bases, with 13 bases separating them. Per the germline V gene, CDR1 is SGHRS and CDR2 is YFSETQ. The CDR3 extends over 14 amino acids. As DNA, the CDR3 is TGCGCCAGCAGCTTGGCAGGGGCGAGAGGTGAAGCTTTCTTT. Protein: CASSLAGARGEAFF.

This chain connects TRBV2 to TRBJ2-3; D unresolved. The V end lost 7 bases, the J end lost 2 bases, and 13 bases lay between the germline ends. CDR3 length: 14 residues. CDR1 and CDR2 (germline): SNHLY, FYNNEI. The CDR3 spells CASIPGRYTDTQYF. The CDR3 DNA reads TGTGCCAGCATACCAGGCCGATACACAGATACGCAGTATTTT.

This clone was observed a single time. The chain is built from TRBV15 and TRBJ1-4; 9 bases map to TRBD1. The CDR3 is 15 amino acids. The V gene end was trimmed by 3 bases and the J gene end by 14 bases; junction bases not matched to a gene: 13. CDR1 and CDR2 (germline): LNHNV, YYDKDF (reference sequence). CDR3 amino acids: CATSRPGTGNLRLFF. The CDR3 DNA is TGTGCCACCAGCAGGCCCGGGACAGGGAATTTAAGGCTGTTTTTT.

The chain uses TRBV6-4 and TRBJ2-2; D tentatively reads TRBD1 or TRBD2 (5 bases each). Germline lookup yields CDR1 MRHNA and CDR2 SNTAGT. CDR3 length: 12 residues. V lost 4 bases to trimming and J lost 5 bases, with 5 bases between them. As DNA, the CDR3 is TGTGCCAGCAGTGGGGGGACCGGGGAGCTGTTTTTT. Translation gives CASSGGTGELFF.

The CDR3 region is CAWANRANTEAFF. The CDR3 DNA reads TGTGCCTGGGCTAATCGGGCTAACACTGAAGCTTTCTTT. The J gene is TRBJ1-1, the V gene TRBV30; D is unresolved. The CDR3 loop spans 13 amino acids. Germline V gene lookup returns CDR1 GTSNPN and CDR2 SVGIG (reference sequence). V gave up 5 bases and J gave up 2 bases, with 12 bases separating them.

The gene calls are TRBV27 and TRBJ2-1; 8 nucleotides align to TRBD2. The CDR3 contains 14 residues. Germline CDR1 is MNHEY and CDR2 is SMNVEV (reference sequence). The trim removed 2 bases at V and 9 bases at J, leaving 6 bases unmatched. In nucleotides, the CDR3 is TGTGCCAGCAGTTTAGTAGCGGGAAGAGGTGAGCAGTTCTTC. Amino acid sequence: CASSLVAGRGEQFF.

V gene TRBV28 combines with J gene TRBJ1-3, with D hard to call. This CDR3 is built from 11 residues. V dropped 5 bases and J dropped 10 bases, with 9 bases sitting between them. Germline V gene sequence: CDR1 MDHEN, CDR2 SYDVKM. The CDR3 nucleotides read TGTGCCAGCAGTACGACCCGGACCATATATTTT. It yields the protein CASSTTRTIYF.

This clone was observed once. The chain carries TRBV7-9 and TRBJ2-7; D may be TRBD1 (6 bases). The V end lost 5 bases, the J end lost 5 bases, and 25 bases lay between the germline ends. Germline V lookup: CDR1 SEHNR, CDR2 FQNEAQ (reference sequence). This CDR3 is built from 17 residues. CDR3 loop: CASSIYHRQAVLNEQYF. CDR3 DNA sequence: TGTGCCAGCAGCATTTACCACAGACAGGCCGTCCTTAACGAGCAGTACTTC.

This clone was observed a few times. The genes are TRBV6-4 and TRBJ2-7; 10 bases are a match to TRBD2. In germline, CDR1 is MRHNA, CDR2 SNTAGT. The CDR3 is 13 residues long. V lost 9 bases to trimming and J lost 2 bases; unmatched junction nucleotides: 4. Here the CDR3 reads CARRLAGAYEQYF. Written as DNA, the CDR3 is TGTGCCAGACGCCTAGCGGGAGCCTACGAGCAGTACTTC.

V is TRBV30 and J is TRBJ1-2, with D uncertain. Trimming left V 4 bases short and J 7 bases short, with 10 bases between. The CDR3 length is 11 residues. The V gene's germline CDR1 is GTSNPN and CDR2 SVGIG (reference sequence). CDR3 in DNA: TGTGCCTGGAATGGGGTGGGTGGCTACACCTTC. Its protein product is CAWNGVGGYTF.

The gene calls are TRBV7-9 and TRBJ2-1, with TRBD1 identical over 9 bases. V was pared by 1 base and J by 14 bases, with 12 bases of the junction left unmatched. The CDR3 contains 15 residues. Germline CDR1 and CDR2: SEHNR and FQNEAQ (reference sequence). This CDR3 is CASSLEVGGGQGKFF. The DNA of the CDR3 is TGTGCCAGCAGCTTAGAGGTCGGAGGGGGACAGGGAAAGTTCTTC.

The chain has TRBV28 and TRBJ2-1, with 8 bases aligning to TRBD1. The CDR3 is 16 residues long. Per the germline V gene, CDR1 is MDHEN and CDR2 is SYDVKM. V shed 2 bases and J 8 bases; nucleotides not matched to a gene: 11. CDR3 in amino acids: CASSLSADRGPHEQFF. The CDR3 region has the DNA TGTGCCAGCAGTTTAAGTGCCGACAGGGGCCCACATGAGCAGTTCTTC. Full variable domain (rest looked up from reference TRBV28 and TRBJ2-1): DVKVTQSSRYLVKRTGEKVFLECVQDMDHENMFWYRQDPGLGLRLIYFSYDVKMKEKGDIPEGYSVSREKKERFSLILESASTNQTSMYLCASSLSADRGPHEQFFGPGTRLTVL.

V gene TRBV5-1 combines with J gene TRBJ2-7, with D perhaps TRBD2 (6 bases). V gave up 4 bases and J gave up 2 bases, with 16 bases separating them. This CDR3 spans 15 amino acids. Germline loops: CDR1 SGHRS, CDR2 YFSETQ. This CDR3 is CASSITGGFTYEQYF. The DNA for the CDR3 is TGCGCCAGCAGCATCACTGGAGGGTTTACCTACGAGCAGTACTTC.

This clone was detected a few times. The V and J genes are TRBV18 and TRBJ1-3; maybe TRBD1 (5 bases). The germline CDR1 and CDR2 sequences are KGHSH and LQKENI. V was shortened by 6 bases and J by 0 bases, with 9 bases between the two germline ends. The CDR3 has 14 amino acids. CDR3 protein: CASSFDSSGNTIYF. DNA of the CDR3: TGTGCCAGCTCTTTTGACAGCTCTGGAAACACCATATATTTT.

The rearrangement links TRBV5-1 to TRBJ2-1; 13 bases map to TRBD2. V shed 4 bases and J 7 bases; nucleotides not matched to a gene: 8. The CDR3 has 16 residues. Germline lookup yields CDR1 SGHRS and CDR2 YFSETQ. The CDR3 region is CASSTAGTSGENEQFF. The CDR3 nucleotides are TGCGCCAGCAGCACCGCCGGGACTAGCGGGGAAAATGAGCAGTTCTTC.

The chain has TRBV19 and TRBJ1-2; no clear D gene. CDR3 length equals 12 residues. Germline assignment: CDR1 LNHDA and CDR2 SQIVND (reference sequence). Trimming removed 4 bases from V and 5 bases from J, with 8 bases in between. The CDR3 nucleotides read TGTGCCAGTAGTAGGGAGTTTTATGGCTACACCTTC. Its translation is CASSREFYGYTF.

The chain recombines TRBV6-5 with TRBJ1-2; 8 nucleotides match TRBD1. Trimming removed 10 bases from V and 2 bases from J; junction bases left unmatched: 12. Germline CDR1 reads MNHEY; CDR2 reads SVGAGI. The CDR3 is made up of 15 amino acids. The CDR3 loop reads CATATGQGVNYGYTF. The CDR3 coding sequence is TGTGCCACCGCAACCGGACAGGGTGTCAACTATGGCTACACCTTC.

This clone was counted only a few times. The rearrangement joins TRBV7-9 to TRBJ1-2; D ambiguous. The CDR3 spans 13 residues. Germline V CDR1 and CDR2: SEHNR, FQNEAQ (reference sequence). Deletions cut 1 base from V and 6 bases from J, with 9 bases between. CDR3 DNA sequence: TGTGCCAGCAGCTTAGGGACCACCGATGGCTACACCTTC. Its protein product is CASSLGTTDGYTF.

This clone was observed a handful of times. This chain links TRBV25-1 with TRBJ2-3; D uncertain. This CDR3 is 12 amino acids long. Trimming cost V 6 bases and J 6 bases, with 10 bases left between them. CDR1 is MGHDK and CDR2 is SYGVNS in the germline V gene. Written as DNA, the CDR3 is TGTGCCAGCAGCCGGGTGGTGGATACGCAGTATTTT. Translation: CASSRVVDTQYF. Filled out from reference TRBV25-1 and TRBJ2-3, the complete variable domain reads EADIYQTPRYLVIGTGKKITLECSQTMGHDKMYWYQQDPGMELHLIHYSYGVNSTEKGDLSSESTVSRIRTEHFPLTLESARPSHTSQYLCASSRVVDTQYFGPGTRLTVL.

This clone was seen more than once but under ten times. V usage is TRBV9 and J usage is TRBJ2-3; 9 bases align to TRBD2. Germline values: CDR1 SGDLS, CDR2 YYNGEE. This CDR3 comprises 15 residues. V dropped 4 bases and J dropped 0; count of bases not matched to a gene: 3. The CDR3: CASSPTSGSTDTQYF. CDR3 nucleotides: TGTGCCAGCAGCCCCACTAGCGGGAGCACAGATACGCAGTATTTT. The full variable domain, in which reference TRBV9 and TRBJ2-3 provide the parts outside the CDR3, is DSGVTQTPKHLITATGQRVTLRCSPRSGDLSVYWYQQSLDQGLQFLIQYYNGEERAKGNILERFSAQQFPDLHSELNLSSLELGDSALYFCASSPTSGSTDTQYFGPGTRLTVL.

The chain is built from TRBV28 and TRBJ2-4, with 7 bases that match TRBD2. Losses at the gene ends were 3 bases for V and 10 bases for J; bases not matched to a gene: 3. Per germline, CDR1 MDHEN and CDR2 SYDVKM. CDR3 length: 12 residues. The CDR3 bases are TGTGCCAGCAGTTTGTCTAGCGGTATTCAGTACTTC. Translation gives CASSLSSGIQYF.